The clone carrying this T cell receptor (beta chain) was counted many times. TCRdb fed the 5' RACE reads into MiXCR, producing one record per CDR3 protein. The sample consists of 20,000 to 30,000 distinct CDR3 sequences, 4% to 5% of them appearing once. Time point reported: sample taken at primary tumor resection. Donation came from over 60 patients with untreated early-stage non-small cell lung cancer. These data come from a study of spatial heterogeneity in lung cancer. Study-wide context: Beta-chain sequences consistently outnumbered alpha-chain sequences in detection.

This sequence was found in a male donor with early-stage non-small cell lung cancer. The starting material was PBMCs, obtained at surgery.

CDR3 sequence (DNA): TGTGCCAGCAGCCCCATGACCGGGGATGATGGAAACACCATATATTTT. It is translated as CASSPMTGDDGNTIYF. This chain links TRBV5-4 with TRBJ1-3, with D unclear. The ends were cut back, 4 bases at V and 3 bases at J, with 17 bases in the middle. Germline V gene sequence: CDR1 SGHNT, CDR2 YYREEE (reference sequence). CDR3 length: 16 amino acids.